The 19 T cell receptor beta chains below were found in one sample sequenced in a study of blood T cell repertoires in COVID-19 (dated by TCRdb to about 2020). Library preparation used the immunoSEQ multiplex PCR assay. Entries here come from immuneACCESS through TCRdb and include only in-frame sequences with V and J called. Some clones fail to appear in such tables; in the studies checked, an unresolved V gene covers under half of the shortfall, and the cause of the remainder is unknown. The sample has approximately 170,000 clones on record, more than 85% of them singletons. The ten largest clones capture roughly 7.3% of the sample. The specimen sequenced was peripheral blood. These receptor sequences come from a woman of 80 years or more in a cohort sampled during active or convalescent COVID-19.

V is TRBV7-9 and J is TRBJ1-5, with D perhaps matching TRBD1 (5 bases). Germline CDR1 SEHNR, CDR2 FQNEAQ (reference sequence). This CDR3 has 16 amino acids. Trimming shortened V by 1 base and J by 0 bases, and 10 bases separated the two germline ends. In DNA form, the CDR3 reads TGTGCCAGCAGCTTAGTAAGGGGCAATAGCAATCAGCCCCAGCATTTT. As protein: CASSLVRGNSNQPQHF.

The J gene is TRBJ1-5, the V gene TRBV18, with 11 bases matching TRBD1. The CDR3 consists of 15 residues. Germline values: CDR1 KGHSH, CDR2 LQKENI. V was clipped by 3 bases and J by 5 bases; unmatched bases: 3. CDR3 nucleotide sequence: TGTGCCAGCTCACCCTGGACAGGGGGCGATCAGCCCCAGCATTTT. Translated: CASSPWTGGDQPQHF.

The rearrangement joins TRBV7-9 to TRBJ1-1; possibly TRBD1 for D (6 bases). The ends were cut back, 6 bases at V and 6 bases at J, with 17 bases in the middle. The germline V gene encodes CDR1 SEHNR and CDR2 FQNEAQ (reference sequence). The CDR3 is 14 residues long. The CDR3 DNA reads as TGTGCCAGCAGTGATGTAGCAGGGGACCCTGAAGCTTTCTTT. Protein sequence: CASSDVAGDPEAFF.

The chain recombines TRBV27 with TRBJ1-4; TRBD1 matches 7 bases. Germline lookup yields CDR1 MNHEY and CDR2 SMNVEV (reference sequence). The CDR3 runs to 14 residues. The V and J ends lost 7 bases and 6 bases, in that order; junction bases with no gene match: 8. CDR3 loop: CASNHRGLDEKLFF. In nucleotides, the CDR3 is TGTGCCAGCAACCACAGGGGTTTGGATGAAAAACTGTTTTTT.

This chain links TRBV5-5 with TRBJ1-2; 10 bases agree with TRBD1. Unmatched junction bases numbered 10, after V lost 0 bases and J lost 8 bases. CDR1 and CDR2 from the germline V gene are SGHKS and YYEKEE (reference sequence). CDR3 length: 16 amino acids. CDR3 in amino acids: CASSLAGDRGSLGYTF. The CDR3 DNA reads as TGTGCCAGCAGCTTGGCCGGGGACAGGGGAAGTTTGGGCTACACCTTC. Full variable domain (rest looked up from reference TRBV5-5 and TRBJ1-2): DAGVTQSPTHLIKTRGQQVTLRCSPISGHKSVSWYQQVLGQGPQFIFQYYEKEERGRGNFPDRFSARQFPNYSSELNVNALLLGDSALYLCASSLAGDRGSLGYTFGSGTRLTVV.

The chain employs TRBV18 and TRBJ1-1, with 7 bases identical to TRBD1. V gave up 6 bases and J gave up 0 bases; unmatched junction bases: 10. CDR3 length: 16 residues. Germline V CDR1 and CDR2: KGHSH, LQKENI. CDR3 sequence: CASSLRAGGVNTEAFF. CDR3 coding DNA: TGTGCCAGCTCCCTCAGGGCAGGGGGTGTGAACACTGAAGCTTTCTTT.

The chain couples TRBV6-1 to TRBJ1-4; D gene ambiguous. Trimming pared 1 base from V and 0 bases from J, leaving 6 bases between. The CDR3 loop spans 15 amino acids. The germline V gene encodes CDR1 MNHNS and CDR2 SASEGT. The CDR3 DNA reads as TGTGCCAGCAGTGAAGGGCCAGCAACTAATGAAAAACTGTTTTTT. Protein: CASSEGPATNEKLFF.

The count of this clone is one. The CDR3 DNA sequence: TGTGCCAGCAGTTACGGGGGCCCTGGGGCCAACGTCCTGACTTTC. Its translation: CASSYGGPGANVLTF. The chain recombines TRBV6-2 or TRBV6-3 with TRBJ2-6; perhaps TRBD1 as D (6 bases). V dropped 2 bases and J dropped 2 bases, with 7 bases sitting between them. From germline, CDR1 is MNHEY and CDR2 SVGEGT. CDR3 length: 15 amino acids.

The chain couples TRBV16 to TRBJ1-4; 7 nucleotides agree with TRBD1. V was pared by 3 bases and J by 4 bases, with 5 bases of the junction left unmatched. The CDR3 contains 15 residues. Germline-derived CDR1 and CDR2 are KGHSY and FQNENV. CDR3 coding DNA: TGTGCCAGCAGCCAGGGGGACAGTCGTAATGAAAAACTGTTTTTT. It codes for CASSQGDSRNEKLFF.

J is TRBJ2-1 and V is TRBV24-1, with 8 positions matching TRBD2. The CDR3 totals 14 residues. Germline-derived CDR1 and CDR2 are KGHDR and SFDVKD. The V and J ends lost 10 bases and 4 bases, in that order; junction bases with no gene match: 8. The CDR3, as DNA: TGTGCCACGAAGGGTAGCGGGGATTACAATGAGCAGTTCTTC. It yields the protein CATKGSGDYNEQFF.

In this sample, this clone turned up a few times. The chain links TRBV5-1 to TRBJ1-1; weak D call: TRBD1 (5 bases). Trimming took 0 bases from V and 4 from J, leaving 13 bases between them. CDR1 and CDR2 from the germline V gene are SGHRS and YFSETQ. The CDR3 is 15 amino acids. CDR3 sequence (DNA): TGCGCCAGCAGCTTGGCAGGGAATCCTTCCACTGAAGCTTTCTTT. Residues: CASSLAGNPSTEAFF.

J is TRBJ2-5 and V is TRBV5-4; 7 bases fit TRBD1. The CDR3 is 14 amino acids. The V segment lost 8 bases and the J segment 2 bases; nucleotides outside the gene matches: 9. Per germline, CDR1 SGHNT and CDR2 YYREEE (reference sequence). CDR3 in DNA: TGTGCCAGTCGCTCCGGGACAGAGCAAGAGACCCAGTACTTC. Translated, it gives CASRSGTEQETQYF.

This chain links TRBV11-2 with TRBJ1-2; tentatively, D is TRBD1 (6 bases). Germline V gives CDR1 SGHAT, CDR2 FQNNGV. The CDR3 is 13 residues long. Trimming removed 8 bases from V and 4 bases from J, with 14 bases in between. CDR3 DNA sequence: TGTGCCAGCCACCGGGGGGGCGCCTATGGCTACACCTTC. Its protein is CASHRGGAYGYTF.

The chain combines TRBV2 with TRBJ1-6, with D unclear. This CDR3 is built from 13 residues. V was cut by 5 bases and J by 7 bases, with 9 bases left in between. Germline V lookup: CDR1 SNHLY, CDR2 FYNNEI. CDR3 region: CASSPYLNSPLHF. DNA for the CDR3: TGTGCCAGCAGTCCCTATTTAAATTCACCCCTCCACTTT.

This chain uses TRBV7-6 with TRBJ1-6, with D perhaps matching TRBD1 (5 bases). V lost 4 bases, J lost 7 bases, and 14 bases lay in between. The CDR3 length is 15 residues. Germline V gene lookup returns CDR1 SGHVS and CDR2 FNYEAQ. Written as DNA, the CDR3 is TGTGCCAGCAGCTCCATGGAGACAGTCAATTCACCCCTCCACTTT. Translation gives CASSSMETVNSPLHF.

The chain employs TRBV6-5 and TRBJ1-5, with D unresolved. This CDR3 spans 14 amino acids. CDR1 is MNHEY, CDR2 SVGAGI, per germline. V gave up 7 bases and J gave up 0 bases, with 10 bases separating them. In DNA form, the CDR3 reads TGTGCCAGCACCGAGGTCCATAGCAATCAGCCCCAGCATTTT. Protein sequence: CASTEVHSNQPQHF.

A few counts support this clone. The chain joins TRBV2 to TRBJ2-2; 9 bases match TRBD2. CDR3 length: 17 residues. V dropped 0 bases and J dropped 4; count of bases not matched to a gene: 6. Germline V lookup: CDR1 SNHLY, CDR2 FYNNEI. The CDR3 sequence is CASSEAQGAGGTGELFF. In DNA, the CDR3 is TGTGCCAGCAGTGAAGCGCAAGGAGCGGGGGGCACCGGGGAGCTGTTTTTT. Full variable domain (remainder filled in from reference TRBV2 and TRBJ2-2): EPEVTQTPSHQVTQMGQEVILRCVPISNHLYFYWYRQILGQKVEFLVSFYNNEISEKSEIFDDQFSVERPDGSNFTLKIRSTKLEDSAMYFCASSEAQGAGGTGELFFGEGSRLTVL.

As DNA, the CDR3 is TGCAGTGCTAGTCGGCAGGGAAGCACTGAAGCTTTCTTT. Translated, it gives CSASRQGSTEAFF. The rearrangement joins TRBV20-1 to TRBJ1-1; TRBD1 might be the D (5 bases). The V gene lost 3 bases and the J gene lost 4 bases, with 12 bases spanning the gap. CDR3 length: 13 amino acids. The germline V gene encodes CDR1 DFQATT and CDR2 SNEGSKA (reference sequence).

The CDR3 region has the DNA TGTGCCAGCAGTCCAAGCGGGATAGATACGCAGTATTTT. Protein: CASSPSGIDTQYF. V and J are TRBV28 and TRBJ2-3, with 7 bases fitting TRBD2. V shed 5 bases and J 5 bases; nucleotides not matched to a gene: 4. Germline V gene data show CDR1 as MDHEN and CDR2 as SYDVKM. CDR3 length: 13 amino acids.